Sequencing of this TCR beta chain was carried out in a study of T cell repertoires in cytomegalovirus infection. Looking at the study overall: Recently identified HLA-C-restricted and well-studied HLA-B-restricted CMV epitopes were used. The public TCR beta signatures pointed to both CMV infection and matching HLA type. Regarding the study as a whole: The ex vivo response showed dominance by HLA-C-restricted CMV-specific TCR beta clonotypes.

V gave up 4 bases and J gave up 4 bases; unmatched junction bases: 10. Looked up from germline, CDR1 is SGHVT and CDR2 is SQSDAQ. This CDR3 spans 15 amino acids. Comment on this clonotype: Its target is not known.

Each CDR3 protein gets one entry after TCRdb re-called the reads with MiXCR. The data contain hundreds of thousands of distinct CDR3 sequences, 31% of them singletons. The receptor's source is a human donor in good health (CMV status not recorded). Some clones in this sample may be carry-over from other donors' samples. The input for sequencing was cultured CD8+ T cells from PBMCs, taken from culture after CMV antigen stimulation. The rearrangement links TRBV7-4 to TRBJ2-7; 7 bases match TRBD1. The CDR3 is CASSSTGFSGYEQYF. CDR3 in DNA: TGTGCCAGCAGCTCGACAGGGTTTTCGGGGTACGAGCAGTACTTC.